A single sample is the source of the 20 T cell receptor beta chains below, sequenced in a study of T cell repertoires in cytomegalovirus infection. TCRdb reprocessed the reads with MiXCR, giving one entry per CDR3 protein. The sample contains 500,000 to 600,000 distinct CDR3 sequences, more than 15% of which appear only once. The sequenced material came from CD8+ T cells from PBMCs. Receptors were obtained from a human donor in good health (CMV status not recorded). Some clones in this sample may be carry-over from other donors' samples.

This clonotype has just a few counts. J is TRBJ2-3 and V is TRBV7-9; no definite D call. CDR3 length equals 13 residues. Germline-derived CDR1 and CDR2 are SEHNR and FQNEAQ (reference sequence). V lost 6 bases, J lost 5 bases, and 12 bases lay in between. CDR3 DNA: TGTGCCAGCAGTCCCGCTGAGCAAGATACGCAGTATTTT. Its translation is CASSPAEQDTQYF.

J is TRBJ1-1 and V is TRBV19, with D perhaps matching TRBD1 (5 bases). This CDR3 has 13 amino acids. V was pared by 3 bases and J by 6 bases, with 11 bases between. CDR1 is LNHDA, CDR2 SQIVND, per germline (reference sequence). The CDR3 DNA reads TGTGCCAGTAGTATTGGGGGATCCCCTGAAGCTTTCTTT. It codes for CASSIGGSPEAFF.

The chain has TRBV28 and TRBJ2-7; weak D call: TRBD1 (6 bases). The CDR3 has 13 residues. Trimming cost V 8 bases and J 2 bases, with 13 bases left between them. The V gene's germline CDR1 is MDHEN and CDR2 SYDVKM. CDR3 sequence (DNA): TGTGCCAGCGGCTACAGGGAAACCTACGAGCAGTACTTC. As protein: CASGYRETYEQYF.

Concerning this clonotype itself: This likely comes from a read error, as the CDR3 has no conserved phenylalanine or tryptophan at its end. CDR3 in DNA: TGTGCCAGCAGTTTCGGTAGGGGCTACGAGCAGTACTTA. It specifies CASSFGRGYEQYL. This chain links TRBV27 with TRBJ2-7; D possibly corresponds to TRBD1 (5 bases). The V and J ends lost 3 bases and 3 bases respectively, with 9 bases between them. The germline CDR1 and CDR2 sequences are MNHEY and SMNVEV (reference sequence). The CDR3 is 13 amino acids.

The J gene is TRBJ2-3, the V gene TRBV4-1; D not certain. The V gene's germline CDR1 is MGHRA and CDR2 YSYEKL. This CDR3 contains 13 residues. Trimming took 10 bases from V and 3 from J, leaving 14 bases between them. The DNA of the CDR3 is TGCGCCACCTCTGGCGGTATAACAGATACGCAGTATTTT. Its protein is CATSGGITDTQYF.

There are a few counts of this clonotype. The chain uses TRBV15 and TRBJ2-7, with 9 nucleotides matching TRBD1. In germline, CDR1 is LNHNV, CDR2 YYDKDF (reference sequence). CDR3 length: 14 residues. The V gene end was trimmed by 7 bases and the J gene end by 0 bases; junction bases not matched to a gene: 4. The CDR3 spells CATTGTGPSYEQYF. The CDR3 nucleotides read TGTGCCACCACCGGGACAGGGCCCTCCTACGAGCAGTACTTC.

This clonotype was seen more than once but under ten times. The gene calls are TRBV27 and TRBJ2-5, with 7 bases matching TRBD1. Germline V gene sequence: CDR1 MNHEY, CDR2 SMNVEV (reference sequence). CDR3 length equals 15 residues. Trimming at V came to 1 base and at J to 4 bases, leaving 6 bases not matched to a gene. The CDR3 DNA reads TGTGCCAGCAGTTTATTAGAGGGGGCGTTAGAGACCCAGTACTTC. It yields the protein CASSLLEGALETQYF.

The chain uses TRBV20-1 and TRBJ1-2; D is unclear. Germline V gene lookup returns CDR1 DFQATT and CDR2 SNEGSKA (reference sequence). Trimming stripped 1 base from V and 8 bases from J, with 20 bases between. The CDR3 covers 15 residues. The CDR3 region is CSARGRRSLTRGYTF. The CDR3 DNA follows: TGCAGTGCTAGAGGGCGCCGCTCCTTAACGAGGGGCTACACCTTC.

V and J are TRBV12-3 or TRBV12-4 and TRBJ2-4; the match to TRBD1 covers 12 bases. V lost 3 bases and J lost 1; bases outside the gene matches: 10. The length of the CDR3 is 19 residues. The chain's CDR3 is CASSFPGTGGAGAKNIQYF. The CDR3, as DNA: TGTGCCAGCAGTTTCCCCGGGACAGGGGGCGCGGGGGCCAAAAACATTCAGTACTTC.

There are many counts of this clonotype. V is TRBV19 and J is TRBJ2-3; D uncertain. V was clipped by 4 bases and J by 0 bases, with 11 bases between them. The CDR3 runs 15 residues. CDR1 and CDR2 from the germline V gene are LNHDA and SQIVND (reference sequence). The CDR3 protein is CASSRSITSTDTQYF. The CDR3 DNA reads TGTGCCAGTAGTAGGTCGATTACTAGCACAGATACGCAGTATTTT.

As concerns this clonotype: One base away lies a much larger clone, so this may be a sequencing read error. V usage is TRBV11-2 and J usage is TRBJ1-3, with D uncertain. The CDR3 covers 14 residues. CDR1 is SGHAT and CDR2 is FQNNGV in the germline V gene. In DNA form, the CDR3 reads TGTGCCAGCAGGCCCTGGAGTTCTGAAAACACCATATATTTT. It encodes CASRPWSSENTIYF.

There are many counts of this clonotype. The chain recombines TRBV28 with TRBJ2-1, with 13 bases aligning to TRBD2. Germline loops: CDR1 MDHEN, CDR2 SYDVKM. CDR3 size: 21 residues. The ends lost 4 bases at V and 2 bases at J; junction bases unmatched: 17. CDR3 sequence (DNA): TGTGCCAGCAGTTCATTGATCGCTGGACTAGCGGGAGAGCAACCCTACAATGAGCAGTTCTTC. Translation: CASSSLIAGLAGEQPYNEQFF.

The CDR3 reads CASSIDREGLNYGYTF. Here the CDR3 DNA reads TGTGCCAGTAGTATAGATCGGGAAGGGCTCAACTATGGCTACACCTTC. This chain uses TRBV19 with TRBJ1-2; D ambiguous. Germline CDR1 is LNHDA and CDR2 is SQIVND (reference sequence). Trimming took off 0 bases at V and 2 bases at J, with 13 bases between the two ends. The CDR3 spans 16 residues.

This clonotype was observed at least ten times. V is TRBV12-3 or TRBV12-4 and J is TRBJ2-7; D may be TRBD2 (6 bases). The CDR3 is 15 amino acids. V dropped 6 bases and J dropped 4 bases, with 19 bases sitting between them. The CDR3 region has the DNA TGTGCCAGCAGCCTAGGGGCGGGGCTGATGTACGAGCAGTACTTC. Translation: CASSLGAGLMYEQYF.

This chain uses TRBV5-1 with TRBJ1-5; D is possibly TRBD1 (5 bases). Germline CDR1 and CDR2: SGHRS and YFSETQ. V dropped 4 bases and J dropped 3 bases, with 17 bases sitting between them. The CDR3 spans 16 residues. The CDR3 loop is CASSPIPDTYNQPQHF. DNA of the CDR3: TGCGCCAGCAGCCCCATTCCGGACACTTACAATCAGCCCCAGCATTTT.

This clonotype was detected only once. This may arise from a read error, as a much more abundant clone is one base away. Lacking the conserved final phenylalanine or tryptophan, this CDR3 likely reflects a read error. This chain links TRBV10-3 with TRBJ2-1; 7 bases agree with TRBD1. V shed 3 bases, J shed 5 bases, and the junction held 10 bases outside the gene matches. CDR3 size: 16 residues. CDR1 ENHRY and CDR2 SYGVKD come from the germline V gene. The CDR3 loop reads CAISDPPTDRDNEQFL. CDR3 nucleotide sequence: TGTGCCATCAGTGACCCTCCCACCGACAGGGACAATGAGCAGTTCTTA.

Many counts were recorded for this clonotype. The DNA of the CDR3 is TGTGCCAGCAGCCCAACTGGCGCTACCTACAATGAGCAGTTCTTC. Translating it yields CASSPTGATYNEQFF. This sequence joins TRBV5-5 and TRBJ2-1; D not resolved. Germline loops: CDR1 SGHKS, CDR2 YYEKEE (reference sequence). The CDR3 has 15 amino acids. Trimming took 4 bases from V and 2 from J, leaving 13 bases between them.

This clonotype was detected ten times or more. This chain joins TRBV6-1 and TRBJ2-1; possibly TRBD1 for D (6 bases). V was trimmed by 1 base and J by 5 bases, leaving 18 bases between them. The V gene's germline CDR1 is MNHNS and CDR2 SASEGT. The CDR3 runs to 17 residues. In DNA, the CDR3 is TGTGCCAGCAGTGAAGGTGTCAGGGGTTTTGACCACAATGAGCAGTTCTTC. Translating gives CASSEGVRGFDHNEQFF.

This clonotype was observed a few times. The genes are TRBV4-1 and TRBJ2-2; D is undetermined. Germline V gene sequence: CDR1 MGHRA, CDR2 YSYEKL. CDR3 length equals 13 residues. Trimming removed 3 bases at V and 6 bases at J, with 8 bases between. DNA of the CDR3: TGCGCCAGCAGCCAGGGATATCCCGGGGAGCTGTTTTTT. Protein product: CASSQGYPGELFF.

This clonotype has ten or more counts. The rearrangement joins TRBV6-6 to TRBJ2-6, with TRBD1 matching 10 bases. The CDR3 totals 20 residues. The germline CDR1 and CDR2 sequences are MNHNY and SVGAGI (reference sequence). The V segment lost 0 bases and the J segment 1 base; nucleotides outside the gene matches: 9. This CDR3 is CASSYSGQGIQRSGANVLTF. In DNA form, the CDR3 reads TGTGCCAGCAGTTACTCGGGACAGGGGATACAGAGGTCTGGGGCCAACGTCCTGACTTTC.